The rows below give T cell receptor beta chains drawn from one sample of a study of blood T cell repertoires in COVID-19. Data came from immunoSEQ multiplex PCR; TCRdb stores just in-frame clones and leaves some out. Of around 60,000 clones listed, roughly 72% are singletons. The sequenced sample consisted of peripheral blood. The receptors originated from a woman in her 70s with COVID-19, enrolled during active disease. The CDR3 runs from the conserved cysteine through the conserved F or W. The D gene is left open where the match is weak. Size values are once, few and many counts, or a class for expanded clones, and some rows have none.

CDR3 length: 17
D gene: TRBD1
J gene: TRBJ1-1
clone size: few
V gene: TRBV7-9
CDR3 protein: CASSLALSDRVNTEAFF
CDR3 DNA: TGTGCCAGCAGCTTAGCGCTAAGCGACAGGGTTAACACTGAAGCTTTCTTT

CDR3 length: 14
D gene: -
J gene: TRBJ2-2
clone size: -
V gene: TRBV6-2/TRBV6-3
CDR3 protein: CASSQGLLTGELFF
CDR3 DNA: TGTGCCAGCAGTCAAGGACTGCTCACCGGGGAGCTGTTTTTT

CDR3 length: 16
D gene: TRBD2
J gene: TRBJ2-5
clone size: -
V gene: TRBV19
CDR3 protein: CASSPRLAGAGGAQYF
CDR3 DNA: TGTGCCAGTAGTCCACGACTAGCGGGGGCCGGGGGGGCCCAGTACTTC

CDR3 length: 14
D gene: -
J gene: TRBJ2-4
clone size: -
V gene: TRBV6-5
CDR3 protein: CASRPPGDKNIQYF
CDR3 DNA: TGTGCCAGCAGACCGCCCGGGGACAAAAACATTCAGTACTTC

CDR3 length: 15
D gene: -
J gene: TRBJ1-2
clone size: -
V gene: TRBV6-2/TRBV6-3
CDR3 protein: CASSNLRGGYYGYTF
CDR3 DNA: TGTGCCAGCAGCAACCTGCGGGGCGGCTACTATGGCTACACCTTC

CDR3 length: 18
D gene: TRBD2
J gene: TRBJ2-6
clone size: -
V gene: TRBV7-2
CDR3 protein: CASSKKGLAGGGANVLTF
CDR3 DNA: TGTGCCAGCAGCAAGAAGGGCCTAGCGGGAGGGGGGGCCAACGTCCTGACTTTC

CDR3 length: 17
D gene: TRBD1
J gene: TRBJ1-2
clone size: few
V gene: TRBV24-1
CDR3 protein: CATSGSGTGGADYGYTF
CDR3 DNA: TGTGCCACCAGTGGATCCGGGACAGGGGGCGCCGACTATGGCTACACCTTC

CDR3 length: 12
D gene: -
J gene: TRBJ1-1
clone size: -
V gene: TRBV7-9
CDR3 protein: CASSRRDTEAFF
CDR3 DNA: TGTGCCAGCAGTCGCAGGGACACTGAAGCTTTCTTT

CDR3 length: 14
D gene: TRBD2
J gene: TRBJ2-1
clone size: few
V gene: TRBV2
CDR3 protein: CASNMGLADNEQFF
CDR3 DNA: TGTGCCAGCAATATGGGACTAGCGGACAATGAGCAGTTCTTC

CDR3 length: 20
D gene: TRBD1
J gene: TRBJ1-2
clone size: few
V gene: TRBV6-2/TRBV6-3
CDR3 protein: CASSYSMQGAGKVTNYGYTF
CDR3 DNA: TGTGCCAGCAGTTACTCGATGCAGGGGGCCGGGAAGGTTACTAACTATGGCTACACCTTC

CDR3 length: 14
D gene: TRBD1
J gene: TRBJ1-1
clone size: -
V gene: TRBV19
CDR3 protein: CASSMGTGRTEAFF
CDR3 DNA: TGTGCCAGTAGTATGGGGACAGGGCGTACTGAAGCTTTCTTT

CDR3 length: 13
D gene: -
J gene: TRBJ2-1
clone size: -
V gene: TRBV12-3/TRBV12-4
CDR3 protein: CASMGRVSNEQFF
CDR3 DNA: TGTGCCAGCATGGGCAGGGTGTCCAATGAGCAGTTCTTC

CDR3 length: 15
D gene: TRBD1
J gene: TRBJ1-1
clone size: many
V gene: TRBV5-1
CDR3 protein: CASRGDRGVSTEAFF
CDR3 DNA: TGCGCCAGCAGGGGGGACAGGGGTGTAAGCACTGAAGCTTTCTTT

CDR3 length: 13
D gene: -
J gene: TRBJ1-4
clone size: -
V gene: TRBV6-5
CDR3 protein: CASSWDMAEKLFF
CDR3 DNA: TGTGCCAGCAGCTGGGACATGGCTGAAAAACTGTTTTTT

CDR3 length: 16
D gene: TRBD1
J gene: TRBJ1-3
clone size: -
V gene: TRBV4-1
CDR3 protein: CASSQASQGRANTIYF
CDR3 DNA: TGCGCCAGCAGCCAAGCCTCACAGGGGCGGGCAAACACCATATATTTT

CDR3 length: 15
D gene: TRBD2
J gene: TRBJ2-3
clone size: few
V gene: TRBV5-1
CDR3 protein: CASNPGTSGTDTQYF
CDR3 DNA: TGCGCCAGCAACCCGGGGACTAGCGGCACAGATACGCAGTATTTT

CDR3 length: 14
D gene: TRBD1
J gene: TRBJ1-2
clone size: -
V gene: TRBV7-2
CDR3 protein: CASSSRGPDYGYTF
CDR3 DNA: TGTGCCAGCAGCTCCAGGGGGCCCGACTATGGCTACACCTTC

CDR3 length: 16
D gene: -
J gene: TRBJ1-1
clone size: few
V gene: TRBV4-3
CDR3 protein: CASSLRAGGVGTEAFF
CDR3 DNA: TGCGCCAGCAGCCTTAGGGCGGGGGGCGTGGGCACTGAAGCTTTCTTT

CDR3 length: 14
D gene: -
J gene: TRBJ2-3
clone size: -
V gene: TRBV20-1
CDR3 protein: CSASRPQGTDTQYF
CDR3 DNA: TGCAGTGCTAGTCGACCACAGGGCACAGATACGCAGTATTTT

CDR3 length: 15
D gene: -
J gene: TRBJ2-7
clone size: once
V gene: TRBV4-2
CDR3 protein: CASSQHGQGTYEQYF
CDR3 DNA: TGTGCCAGCAGCCAACATGGGCAGGGTACCTACGAGCAGTACTTC

CDR3 length: 15
D gene: TRBD1
J gene: TRBJ1-1
clone size: -
V gene: TRBV3-1/TRBV3-2
CDR3 protein: CASTLGTGVDTEAFF
CDR3 DNA: TGTGCCAGCACCCTCGGGACAGGGGTAGACACTGAAGCTTTCTTT

CDR3 length: 14
D gene: TRBD1
J gene: TRBJ1-2
clone size: -
V gene: TRBV7-2
CDR3 protein: CASSLRQGGYGYTF
CDR3 DNA: TGTGCCAGCAGCTTAAGACAGGGTGGCTATGGCTACACCTTC